These 25 T cell receptor beta chains were sequenced from one sample in a study of T cell clonality in common variable immunodeficiency. Whole-study results and caveats: Reportedly, TCR beta sequences from common variable immunodeficiency showed fewer deletions and N-nucleotide insertions.

Profiling relied on immunoSEQ multiplex PCR, and the TCRdb table lists in-frame clones only, not all of them. There are about 20,000 clones in the sample, none observed a single time. These TCRs' antigens remain unknown. Source material: peripheral blood mononuclear cells. All receptors derive from a human donor with common variable immunodeficiency.

On this clone: The CDR3 end lies 3 residues beyond the end of the read and is filled in from the germline J gene. This chain uses TRBV30 with TRBJ2-5; 10 bases are shared with TRBD1. The CDR3 is made up of 17 amino acids. V lost 2 bases, J lost 7 bases, and 16 bases stayed unmatched. Looked up from germline, CDR1 is GTSNPN and CDR2 is SVGIG (reference sequence). This CDR3 is CAWSLPGQGGVLRTQYF. Partial CDR3 DNA: TGTGCCTGGAGTTTACCCGGACAGGGGGGGGTTTTGAGGACC.

Concerning this clone itself: Read coverage stops 3 residues before the CDR3 terminus; the germline J gene supplies the remainder. V is TRBV7-3 and J is TRBJ2-2, with 9 bases that match TRBD1. Germline lookup yields CDR1 SGHTA and CDR2 FQGTGA. The CDR3 extends over 15 amino acids. V was pared by 2 bases and J by 6 bases, with 4 bases of the junction left unmatched. The CDR3 here is CASSLQQGAAGELFF. The covered CDR3 bases are TGTGCCAGCAGCTTACAACAGGGGGCCGCCGGGGAG.

This clone turned up a few times. With the read ending 3 residues before the CDR3 end, the germline J gene is used to fill in that end. The gene calls are TRBV18 and TRBJ2-5, with D unresolved. Germline lookup yields CDR1 KGHSH and CDR2 LQKENI. Deletions cut 2 bases from V and 1 base from J, with 5 bases between. The CDR3 covers 13 residues. Partial CDR3 DNA: TGTGCCAGCTCACCATCCAGCCAAGAGACC. This translates into CASSPSSQET. The entire CDR3 protein reads CASSPSSQETQYF.

A remark on this clone: The read gets to within 3 residues of the CDR3 end, and the germline J gene fills in the rest. J is TRBJ1-2 and V is TRBV7-9, with D possibly being TRBD1 (5 bases). The V gene lost 3 bases and the J gene lost 6 bases, with 11 bases spanning the gap. The CDR3 is 13 amino acids. CDR1 SEHNR and CDR2 FQNEAQ come from the germline V gene (reference sequence). CDR3 bases read: TGTGCCAGCAGCTTCTCGGGACTTCATGGC. It codes for CASSFSGLHG. In full, the CDR3 reads CASSFSGLHGYTF.

This clone has more than one count but fewer than ten. Sequencing ends 3 residues short of the CDR3 end; the germline J gene provides the rest. This chain joins TRBV2 and TRBJ2-4; TRBD2 agrees at 7 bases. After removal of 3 bases from V and 1 base from J, the junction contained 9 bases not matched to a gene. The CDR3 is 17 residues long. Germline V CDR1 and CDR2: SNHLY, FYNNEI. The DNA read from the CDR3 is TGTGCCAGCAGTGATCCGAGCGGGACGGGGGCCAAAAACATT. Its protein is CASSDPSGTGAKNI. The complete CDR3 reads CASSDPSGTGAKNIQYF.

A remark on this clone: The read stops 3 residues short of the end of the CDR3; the missing end is completed from the germline J gene. The chain recombines TRBV19 with TRBJ2-5; possibly TRBD1 for D (6 bases). Germline V lookup: CDR1 LNHDA, CDR2 SQIVND (reference sequence). There are 14 residues in the CDR3. Deletions cut 4 bases from V and 2 bases from J, with 11 bases between. The CDR3 protein is CASSTPDRQETQYF. The DNA read from the CDR3 is TGTGCCAGTAGTACCCCAGACAGGCAAGAGACC.

This clone has more than one count but fewer than ten. The read comes to an end 3 residues before the CDR3 does, leaving the germline J gene to fill in the end. V is TRBV19 and J is TRBJ1-5, with TRBD1 matching 12 bases. This CDR3 region has 19 residues. V was clipped by 4 bases and J by 2 bases; unmatched bases: 12. Germline CDR1 is LNHDA and CDR2 is SQIVND (reference sequence). The sequenced CDR3 bases are TGTGCCAGTAGTACACGCCGGGGGGACAGGGGGCCCGGCAATCAGCCC. This gives the protein CASSTRRGDRGPGNQP. The complete CDR3 reads CASSTRRGDRGPGNQPQHF.

In regard to this clone: The read terminates 3 residues before the CDR3 end, so the remaining end is supplied by the germline J gene. The genes are TRBV7-3 and TRBJ2-4; 7 positions agree with TRBD2. Trimming cost V 0 bases and J 1 base; bases outside gene matches: 15. Germline lookup yields CDR1 SGHTA and CDR2 FQGTGA. This CDR3 has 20 amino acids. The CDR3 reads CASSLTPGGGFSWAKNIQYF. The DNA read from the CDR3 is TGTGCCAGCAGCTTAACCCCCGGCGGGGGATTCAGCTGGGCCAAAAACATT.

This clone appeared a few times. The CDR3 DNA, read in part, is TGTGCCAGCAGTCGGACAGCAAAACAAGAGACC. It codes for CASSRTAKQET. The complete CDR3 reads CASSRTAKQETQYF. The chain carries TRBV7-2 and TRBJ2-5; D might be TRBD1 (6 bases). The read ends 3 residues before the CDR3 terminus; that terminus is restored from the germline J gene. This CDR3 has 14 amino acids. CDR1 is SGHTA and CDR2 is FQGNSA in the germline V gene. V lost 6 bases, J lost 2 bases, and 13 bases lay in between.

By share, this clone ranks as medium-sized. The CDR3 end lies 3 residues beyond the end of the read and is filled in from the germline J gene. This sequence joins TRBV4-2 and TRBJ2-6, with 10 bases matching TRBD2. This CDR3 has 20 residues. Germline CDR1 LGHNA, CDR2 YNFKEQ. V shed 4 bases, J shed 2 bases, and the junction held 14 bases outside the gene matches. CDR3 DNA, as far as it was read: TGTGCCAGCAGCCCAAAAGGTCGACTAGCGGGCTGGGCTGGGGCCAACGTC. This encodes CASSPKGRLAGWAGANV. The CDR3 in full is CASSPKGRLAGWAGANVLTF.

In its sample, this clone ranks as medium-sized (0.01 to 0.1%). CDR3 loop: CSATTGEDTQYF. The covered CDR3 bases are TGCAGCGCCACGACAGGGGAAGATACG. This chain joins TRBV29-1 and TRBJ2-3, with 8 bases that match TRBD1. The read comes to an end 3 residues before the CDR3 does, leaving the germline J gene to fill in the end. V lost 7 bases and J lost 5; bases outside the gene matches: 5. There are 12 residues in the CDR3. The germline V gene encodes CDR1 SQVTM and CDR2 ANQGSEA.

Of note for this clone: The read ends 3 residues shy of where the CDR3 ends; the end is completed using the germline J gene. The V gene is TRBV7-2, the J gene TRBJ2-1; D perhaps matches TRBD1 (5 bases). V lost 2 bases and J 8 bases, leaving 16 bases between the germline ends. CDR3 length: 15 residues. The germline V gene encodes CDR1 SGHTA and CDR2 FQGNSA. The covered CDR3 bases are TGTGCCAGCAGCTTAAAAGTTTGGGGCAACCATGAG. Translating it yields CASSLKVWGNHE. The full CDR3 protein is CASSLKVWGNHEQFF.

This clone turned up a few times. The read is 3 residues too short to cover the CDR3 end, so that end is filled in from the germline J gene. The V gene is TRBV7-2, the J gene TRBJ1-3, with D possibly matching TRBD1 (5 bases). The CDR3 runs 15 residues. With 1 base removed from V and 3 bases from J, the gap between germline ends came to 10 bases. Looked up from germline, CDR1 is SGHTA and CDR2 is FQGNSA. The CDR3 bases that were read are TGTGCCAGCAGCTTAGTGGGGCCCGGTGGAAACACC. Protein sequence: CASSLVGPGGNT. The entire CDR3 reads CASSLVGPGGNTIYF.

This clone was seen a few times. The CDR3 DNA, read in part, is TGTGCCAGCAAATGGCATGGC. It yields the protein CASKWHG. The full CDR3 protein is CASKWHGYTF. The chain has TRBV2 and TRBJ1-2, with unresolved D. The CDR3 is cut off 3 residues early in the read; its end comes from the germline J gene. V was pared by 7 bases and J by 6 bases, with 6 bases between. The CDR3 runs 10 residues. Germline V gene data show CDR1 as SNHLY and CDR2 as FYNNEI.

In its sample, this clone was seen a few times. The read terminates 3 residues before the CDR3 end, so the remaining end is supplied by the germline J gene. V usage is TRBV7-2 and J usage is TRBJ1-6, with 8 bases lining up with TRBD1. CDR3 length: 15 amino acids. The V gene end was trimmed by 5 bases and the J gene end by 10 bases; junction bases not matched to a gene: 10. Germline CDR1 SGHTA, CDR2 FQGNSA. The DNA read from the CDR3 is TGTGCCAGCAGCGACCTGGGACAGGTCTCCTCACCC. It encodes CASSDLGQVSSP. The full CDR3 protein reads CASSDLGQVSSPLHF.

This clone was picked up a small number of times. The CDR3 end lies 3 residues beyond the end of the read and is filled in from the germline J gene. The genes are TRBV7-9 and TRBJ1-2; TRBD1 matches at 7 bases. Trimming at V came to 6 bases and at J to 1 base, leaving 5 bases not matched to a gene. The CDR3 loop spans 14 amino acids. Germline V gene lookup returns CDR1 SEHNR and CDR2 FQNEAQ (reference sequence). The CDR3 region is CASSRTGGNYGYTF. The part of the CDR3 DNA that was read is TGTGCCAGCAGTCGGACAGGAGGTAACTATGGC.

This clone has only a few counts. The read halts 3 residues ahead of the CDR3 end, with the missing end drawn from the germline J gene. The J gene is TRBJ1-1, the V gene TRBV19; 8 bases line up with TRBD1. This CDR3 comprises 15 residues. Germline V gives CDR1 LNHDA, CDR2 SQIVND (reference sequence). Unmatched junction bases numbered 7, after V lost 6 bases and J lost 1 base. The CDR3 is CASRRTGRGNTEAFF. CDR3 DNA, as far as it was read: TGTGCCAGTAGAAGGACAGGGAGGGGGAACACTGAA.

There are a few counts of this clone. Read sequence stops 3 residues before the CDR3 end, and the germline J gene provides the missing end. J is TRBJ1-4 and V is TRBV18; no clear D. Trimming shortened V by 3 bases and J by 0 bases, and 8 bases separated the two germline ends. Germline V gene data show CDR1 as KGHSH and CDR2 as LQKENI. This CDR3 contains 15 residues. CDR3 DNA (partial): TGTGCCAGCTCACCCTATGCTGCAACTAATGAAAAA. Translation: CASSPYAATNEK. In full, the CDR3 reads CASSPYAATNEKLFF. The whole variable domain, filled in from reference TRBV18 and TRBJ1-4, reads NAGVMQNPRHLVRRRGQEARLRCSPMKGHSHVYWYRQLPEEGLKFMVYLQKENIIDESGMPKERFSAEFPKEGPSILRIQQVVRGDSAAYFCASSPYAATNEKLFFGSGTQLSVL.

This clone was picked up a small number of times. The read comes to an end 3 residues before the CDR3 does, leaving the germline J gene to fill in the end. The chain employs TRBV7-9 and TRBJ2-2; D unresolved. V was trimmed by 11 bases and J by 0 bases, leaving 10 bases between them. There are 13 residues in the CDR3. The germline V gene has CDR1 SEHNR and CDR2 FQNEAQ (reference sequence). Partial CDR3 DNA: TGTGCCTGCACCCAAACGAACACCGGGGAG. This encodes CACTQTNTGE. The entire CDR3 protein reads CACTQTNTGELFF.

This clone was found a few times. The read terminates 3 residues ahead of where the CDR3 ends, so the germline J gene completes it. The V and J genes are TRBV7-8 and TRBJ2-1; 9 nucleotides align to TRBD2. The germline gives CDR1 SGHVS, CDR2 FQNEAQ. V shed 1 base, J shed 1 base, and the junction held 5 bases outside the gene matches. The CDR3 is made up of 17 amino acids. The sequenced CDR3 bases are TGTGCCAGCAGCTTAGGCGGTAGCGGGAGTTCCTACAATGAG. Translating it yields CASSLGGSGSSYNE. The full CDR3 is CASSLGGSGSSYNEQFF.

This clone was detected a few times. The read ends 3 residues early relative to the CDR3; the germline J gene fills the gap. V gene TRBV19 combines with J gene TRBJ1-1; D possibly corresponds to TRBD1 (6 bases). Germline V gives CDR1 LNHDA, CDR2 SQIVND (reference sequence). Trimming pared 4 bases from V and 5 bases from J, leaving 14 bases between. The CDR3 is 14 residues long. The DNA read from the CDR3 is TGTGCCAGTAGTACGTCAGGGGTCTGGACTGAA. Encoded protein: CASSTSGVWTE. Given in full, the CDR3 is CASSTSGVWTEAFF. Full variable domain (remainder filled in from reference TRBV19 and TRBJ1-1): DGGITQSPKYLFRKEGQNVTLSCEQNLNHDAMYWYRQDPGQGLRLIYYSQIVNDFQKGDIAEGYSVSREKKESFPLTVTSAQKNPTAFYLCASSTSGVWTEAFFGQGTRLTVV.

This clone was seen a handful of times. The sequenced fragment ends 3 residues before the CDR3 boundary, so the rest is inferred from the germline J gene. V gene TRBV19 combines with J gene TRBJ1-2; TRBD1 is a possible D gene (5 bases). The CDR3 length is 18 residues. Germline CDR1 LNHDA, CDR2 SQIVND (reference sequence). The CDR3 reads CASSILGGFTPRLFGYTF. The part of the CDR3 DNA that was read is TGTGCCAGTAGTATTTTGGGGGGTTTTACGCCCCGCCTATTCGGC. The whole variable domain, filled in from reference TRBV19 and TRBJ1-2, reads DGGITQSPKYLFRKEGQNVTLSCEQNLNHDAMYWYRQDPGQGLRLIYYSQIVNDFQKGDIAEGYSVSREKKESFPLTVTSAQKNPTAFYLCASSILGGFTPRLFGYTFGSGTRLTVV.

This clone was recorded a few times. The CDR3 end is not reached by the read, which stops 3 residues before it; the germline J gene fills it in. This rearrangement joins TRBV30 to TRBJ2-3; D possibly corresponds to TRBD2 (5 bases). Trimming cost V 0 bases and J 3 bases, with 10 bases left between them. Germline-derived CDR1 and CDR2 are GTSNPN and SVGIG (reference sequence). This CDR3 comprises 14 residues. This chain's CDR3 is CAWSVTRGTDTQYF. The DNA read from the CDR3 is TGTGCCTGGAGTGTAACCAGAGGGACAGATACG.

This clone turned up a few times. The CDR3 extends 3 residues past the end of the read, so its final part is completed from the germline J gene. The chain has TRBV7-8 and TRBJ2-1; D is tentatively TRBD1 or TRBD2 (5 bases each). Germline CDR1 reads SGHVS; CDR2 reads FQNEAQ. V gave up 5 bases and J gave up 9 bases, with 14 bases separating them. The CDR3 has 13 residues. CDR3 DNA (partial): TGTGCCAGCAGCGCAGGGTTAGGAGGTGAG. Residues: CASSAGLGGE. From start to end, the CDR3 is CASSAGLGGEQFF.

This clone was seen a few times. The CDR3 extends 3 residues past the end of the read, so its final part is completed from the germline J gene. The gene calls are TRBV7-9 and TRBJ2-1; tentative D call: TRBD1 (6 bases). Germline-derived CDR1 and CDR2 are SEHNR and FQNEAQ (reference sequence). This CDR3 region has 14 residues. Trimming took 2 bases from V and 6 from J, leaving 11 bases between them. Incomplete CDR3 DNA: TGTGCCAGCAGCTTAATCAGGGGTCCCAATGAG. The encoded protein is CASSLIRGPNE. From start to end, the CDR3 is CASSLIRGPNEQFF. Full variable domain (missing parts from reference TRBV7-9 and TRBJ2-1): DTGVSQNPRHKITKRGQNVTFRCDPISEHNRLYWYRQTLGQGPEFLTYFQNEAQLEKSRLLSDRFSAERPKGSFSTLEIQRTEQGDSAMYLCASSLIRGPNEQFFGPGTRLTVL.